This record concerns one TCR beta chain sequence. Its target is not known. Trimming stripped 0 bases from V and 0 bases from J, with 21 bases between. This CDR3 comprises 20 residues. The V gene's germline CDR1 is LGHNA and CDR2 YSLEER. The repertoire was sequenced with immunoSEQ multiplex PCR; TCRdb's copy has only in-frame clones and lacks some. In the table there are about 110,000 clones, roughly nine tenths of which are singletons. These data come from a study of T cell responses to AZD1222 COVID-19 vaccine. Whole-study context: Second-dose intervals of approximately 4 or approximately 12 weeks were pooled.

Study-level results: Per reports, nearly half of all spike-specific TCRs target regions that are unmutated in variants. Clonal diversity was possibly underestimated; the donors were predominantly white British and more often female.

Source: peripheral blood, taken on day 0 of AZD1222 vaccination. The V call is TRBV4-3, the J call TRBJ2-4, with D possibly TRBD1 on 5 matching bases. The sequence derives from an adult in good health. CDR3 residues: CASSQDRGTTGSLAKNIQYF. The CDR3 nucleotides read TGCGCCAGCAGCCAAGATAGGGGCACAACAGGTTCCCTAGCCAAAAACATTCAGTACTTC.